This T cell receptor beta chain was recovered during a study of blood T cell repertoires in COVID-19. Study overall: The analysed material was cDNA or gDNA that came from T cells, B-cell-depleted T cells, or PBMCs.

Sequencing used immunoSEQ multiplex PCR; TCRdb keeps in-frame clones, though not all of them. The table shows approximately 320,000 clones, with 90% occurring only once. The ends lost 4 bases at V and 4 bases at J; junction bases unmatched: 4. Germline-derived CDR1 and CDR2 are SGHVS and FNYEAQ. This CDR3 contains 15 residues. This chain joins TRBV7-6 and TRBJ2-3; 11 nucleotides line up with TRBD2. Sequenced: PBMCs or T cells enriched from blood (not recorded which). This TCR came from a man in his sixties who had recovered from COVID-19. For the CDR3, the DNA is TGTGCCAGCAGCTATACTAGCGGGAGTTCAGATACGCAGTATTTT. It yields the protein CASSYTSGSSDTQYF.